Listed here are 16 T cell receptor beta chains from one sample, sequenced in a study of blood T cell repertoires in COVID-19. TCRdb's table, derived via immunoSEQ multiplex PCR, lists solely in-frame clones and lacks some. The sample carries about 180,000 clones, roughly three quarters recorded once. Specimen: peripheral blood. The receptors here all came from a woman of 80 years or more with COVID-19, enrolled during active disease.

The chain recombines TRBV5-8 with TRBJ1-4; perhaps TRBD1 as D (6 bases). Germline V gene lookup returns CDR1 SGHTS and CDR2 YDEGEE. CDR3 size: 15 residues. Trimming took off 5 bases at V and 1 base at J, with 12 bases between the two ends. In DNA form, the CDR3 reads TGTGCCAGCAGTCGCAGGGGAGAAACTAATGAAAAACTGTTTTTT. Translating gives CASSRRGETNEKLFF.

This sequence joins TRBV10-1 and TRBJ2-7; D is unresolved. The V and J ends lost 7 bases and 7 bases respectively, with 8 bases between them. CDR3 length: 10 amino acids. Germline loops: CDR1 WNHNN, CDR2 SYGVQD (reference sequence). Here the CDR3 reads CASNLTEQYF. In DNA form, the CDR3 reads TGCGCCAGCAACTTGACAGAGCAGTACTTC.

The chain joins TRBV2 to TRBJ1-2; 10 positions match TRBD1. Germline assignment: CDR1 SNHLY and CDR2 FYNNEI. V was pared by 6 bases and J by 5 bases, with 6 bases of the junction left unmatched. The CDR3 is 14 amino acids. As DNA, the CDR3 is TGTGCCAGCAGATGGACAGGGGGAGAGTATGGCTACACCTTC. Protein sequence: CASRWTGGEYGYTF.

This chain connects TRBV6-2 or TRBV6-3 to TRBJ2-1, with 7 bases that match TRBD1. The CDR3 length is 12 residues. V trimming: 5 bases; J trimming: 8 bases; junction bases outside the gene matches: 3. The germline V gene encodes CDR1 MNHEY and CDR2 SVGEGT. The CDR3 nucleotides read TGTGCCAGCAGTCGACAGGGCTATGAGCAGTTCTTC. It codes for CASSRQGYEQFF.

The chain employs TRBV5-1 and TRBJ1-1; maybe TRBD1 (6 bases). V lost 2 bases and J 4 bases, leaving 15 bases between the germline ends. The CDR3 has 15 residues. Germline V gene sequence: CDR1 SGHRS, CDR2 YFSETQ. The CDR3 DNA is TGCGCCAGCAGCTTCGGCCTCGACAGGATCACTGAAGCTTTCTTT. Translating gives CASSFGLDRITEAFF.

The chain is built from TRBV28 and TRBJ2-2; TRBD2 agrees at 7 bases. Germline V lookup: CDR1 MDHEN, CDR2 SYDVKM. The junction had 6 bases not matched to a gene; V was cut back by 8 bases and J by 3 bases. The CDR3 sequence is 14 residues long. CDR3 region: CASCGRRYTGELFF. In DNA, the CDR3 is TGTGCCAGCTGCGGGAGAAGATACACCGGGGAGCTGTTTTTT.

V usage is TRBV9 and J usage is TRBJ1-1; 7 bases agree with TRBD1. This CDR3 has 16 amino acids. From germline, CDR1 is SGDLS and CDR2 YYNGEE. The V segment lost 0 bases and the J segment 0 bases; nucleotides outside the gene matches: 5. The CDR3 reads CASSVAPGGMNTEAFF. In DNA, the CDR3 is TGTGCCAGCAGCGTAGCGCCAGGGGGGATGAACACTGAAGCTTTCTTT.

The chain has TRBV7-2 and TRBJ2-1; TRBD1 matches at 9 bases. After removal of 5 bases from V and 2 bases from J, the junction contained 1 base not matched to a gene. The CDR3 runs to 14 residues. From germline, CDR1 is SGHTA and CDR2 FQGNSA. The CDR3 bases are TGTGCCAGCAGCAACAGGGGGCCCTACAATGAGCAGTTCTTC. Residues: CASSNRGPYNEQFF.

The rearrangement joins TRBV7-3 to TRBJ2-1, with 7 bases fitting TRBD2. J was trimmed by 2 bases and V by 5 bases; bases with no gene match: 9. CDR1 and CDR2 from the germline V gene are SGHTA and FQGTGA. The CDR3 contains 16 residues. The DNA for the CDR3 is TGTGCCAGCAGCCCACAGACTAGCCGTACCTACAATGAGCAGTTCTTC. Its translation: CASSPQTSRTYNEQFF.

This chain links TRBV7-9 with TRBJ1-1, with TRBD1 as a possible D gene (6 bases). Germline values: CDR1 SEHNR, CDR2 FQNEAQ (reference sequence). The CDR3 contains 19 residues. Trimming removed 0 bases at V and 1 base at J, with 21 bases between. The CDR3 spells CASSLAPGTWVAPNTEAFF. In DNA, the CDR3 is TGTGCCAGCAGCTTAGCGCCCGGGACATGGGTAGCCCCGAACACTGAAGCTTTCTTT.

The chain is built from TRBV4-2 and TRBJ2-7, with 8 bases identical to TRBD1. Per germline, CDR1 LGHNA and CDR2 YNFKEQ. The CDR3 extends over 16 amino acids. The V gene end was trimmed by 1 base and the J gene end by 6 bases; junction bases not matched to a gene: 11. Here the CDR3 DNA reads TGTGCCAGCAGCCAAGGGGAAGGACAGGGAACCGCCGAGCAGTACTTC. Protein: CASSQGEGQGTAEQYF.

The chain combines TRBV7-9 with TRBJ2-1, with D tentatively TRBD2 (5 bases). V was clipped by 4 bases and J by 14 bases, with 12 bases between them. Germline lookup yields CDR1 SEHNR and CDR2 FQNEAQ (reference sequence). This CDR3 has 11 amino acids. This CDR3 is CASSYGISKFF. As DNA, the CDR3 is TGTGCCAGCAGCTACGGGATAAGCAAGTTCTTC.

The V and J genes are TRBV3-1 (or the pseudogene TRBV3-2) and TRBJ2-1; D may be TRBD1 (6 bases). The germline V and J ends were trimmed by 1 base and 4 bases, with 11 bases remaining between them. Germline CDR1 is LGHDT and CDR2 is YNNKEL (reference sequence). This CDR3 contains 15 residues. The CDR3 here is CASSQAGVTYNEQFF. The CDR3 coding sequence is TGTGCCAGCAGCCAAGCAGGGGTGACATACAATGAGCAGTTCTTC.

This rearrangement joins TRBV10-3 to TRBJ2-2; 8 bases fit TRBD2. This CDR3 has 14 residues. CDR1 is ENHRY and CDR2 is SYGVKD in the germline V gene. V shed 8 bases and J 6 bases; nucleotides not matched to a gene: 8. The CDR3 reads CAIPGTRRPGELFF. CDR3 in DNA: TGTGCCATCCCCGGGACTAGGAGGCCCGGGGAGCTGTTTTTT.

The V call is TRBV7-9, the J call TRBJ2-3; TRBD2 matches at 9 bases. Trimming cost V 3 bases and J 3 bases; bases outside gene matches: 4. CDR3 length equals 15 residues. Germline V lookup: CDR1 SEHNR, CDR2 FQNEAQ (reference sequence). CDR3: CASSFAGGRTDTQYF. The CDR3 DNA is TGTGCCAGCAGCTTCGCGGGGGGGCGGACAGATACGCAGTATTTT.

The sample holds a few counts of this clone. This chain connects TRBV7-8 to TRBJ2-7, with TRBD2 matching over 8 bases. Germline V gene data show CDR1 as SGHVS and CDR2 as FQNEAQ. This CDR3 region has 15 residues. The ends lost 5 bases at V and 3 bases at J; junction bases unmatched: 9. The CDR3 coding sequence is TGTGCCAGCAGCCAGCATGCGGGACTAGGCTACGAGCAGTACTTC. Its protein product is CASSQHAGLGYEQYF. Using reference TRBV7-8 and TRBJ2-7 for the parts outside the CDR3, the full variable domain is GAGVSQSPRYKVAKRGQDVALRCDPISGHVSLFWYQQALGQGPEFLTYFQNEAQLDKSGLPSDRFFAERPEGSVSTLKIQRTQQEDSAVYLCASSQHAGLGYEQYFGPGTRLTVT.